Many counts were recorded for the clone carrying this TCR beta chain. Its antigen is as yet unknown. The sample originates from a study of identical twins. Study observations and caveats: Beta clonotypes that were abundant in cord blood contained fewer insertions, a pattern absent from memory repertoires.

TCRdb re-called the 5' RACE reads with MiXCR, one entry per CDR3 protein. The repertoire holds 1.5 million to 2 million distinct CDR3 sequences, with about 31% as singletons. Germline V CDR1 and CDR2: DFQATT, SNEGSKA (reference sequence). The CDR3 is made up of 12 amino acids. V was pared by 3 bases and J by 2 bases, with 5 bases between. The sequencing input was cord blood. The TCR originated in a newborn girl in good health. The chain employs TRBV20-1 and TRBJ1-5, with D possibly being TRBD1 (5 bases). CDR3 in DNA: TGCAGTGCTAGGACAGGCAATCAGCCCCAGCATTTT. As protein: CSARTGNQPQHF.